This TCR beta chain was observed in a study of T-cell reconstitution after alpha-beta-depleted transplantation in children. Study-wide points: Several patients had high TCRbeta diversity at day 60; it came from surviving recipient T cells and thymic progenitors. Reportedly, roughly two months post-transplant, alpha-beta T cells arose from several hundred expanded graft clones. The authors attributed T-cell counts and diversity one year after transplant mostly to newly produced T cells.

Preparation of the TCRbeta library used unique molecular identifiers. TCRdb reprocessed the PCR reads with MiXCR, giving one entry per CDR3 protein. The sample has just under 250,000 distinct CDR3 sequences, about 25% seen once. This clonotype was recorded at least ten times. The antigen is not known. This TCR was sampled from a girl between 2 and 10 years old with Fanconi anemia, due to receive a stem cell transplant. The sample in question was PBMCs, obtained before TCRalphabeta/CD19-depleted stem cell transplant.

This chain's CDR3 is CASSLVMDRNQPQHF. CDR3 in DNA: TGTGCCAGCAGCTTAGTAATGGACCGTAATCAGCCCCAGCATTTT. The rearrangement joins TRBV11-2 to TRBJ1-5; D not certain. This CDR3 is built from 15 residues. Trimming stripped 1 base from V and 4 bases from J, with 11 bases between. Per germline, CDR1 SGHAT and CDR2 FQNNGV.